Listed here is a single T cell receptor (beta chain). Its specificity is not known. The data stem from a study of response to subunit inactivated influenza vaccine. The study's findings and limits: With each seasonal influenza vaccination, the authors suggested, few new T cells are recruited.

Trimming left V 7 bases short and J 0 bases short, with 13 bases between. The CDR3 is made up of 14 amino acids. Germline V gene data show CDR1 as SEHNR and CDR2 as FQNEAQ (reference sequence). TCRdb recomputed calls from the RT-PCR reads with MiXCR, one row per CDR3 protein. Of over 400,000 distinct CDR3 sequences in the sample, over 10% were seen once. The chain links TRBV7-9 to TRBJ2-7, with a possible D match to TRBD2 (5 bases). The sequencing here drew on PBMCs from blood, taken about 6 weeks after vaccination. This sequence was found in a man aged 45 to 65 who received an inactivated influenza vaccine. The CDR3, as DNA: TGTGCCAGCACCCCGCAGCGGAGCTCCTACGAGCAGTACTTC. Translating gives CASTPQRSSYEQYF.